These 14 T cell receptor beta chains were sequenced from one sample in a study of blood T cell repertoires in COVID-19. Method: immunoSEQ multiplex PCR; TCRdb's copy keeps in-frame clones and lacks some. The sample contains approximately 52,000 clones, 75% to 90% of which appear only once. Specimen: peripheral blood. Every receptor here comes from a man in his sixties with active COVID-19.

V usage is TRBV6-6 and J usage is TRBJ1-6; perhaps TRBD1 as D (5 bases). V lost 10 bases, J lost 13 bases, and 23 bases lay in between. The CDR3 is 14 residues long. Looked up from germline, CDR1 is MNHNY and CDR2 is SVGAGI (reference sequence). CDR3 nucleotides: TGTGCCACGCAGGGTGGCAGCCAATTCACGCCCCTCCACTTT. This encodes CATQGGSQFTPLHF.

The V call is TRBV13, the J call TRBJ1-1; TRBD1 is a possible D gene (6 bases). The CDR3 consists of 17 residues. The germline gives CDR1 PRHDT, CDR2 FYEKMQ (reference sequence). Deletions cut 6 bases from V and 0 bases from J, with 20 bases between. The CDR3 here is CASRRDRPLNLNTEAFF. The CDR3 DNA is TGTGCCAGCAGACGAGACAGGCCCCTGAACTTGAACACTGAAGCTTTCTTT.

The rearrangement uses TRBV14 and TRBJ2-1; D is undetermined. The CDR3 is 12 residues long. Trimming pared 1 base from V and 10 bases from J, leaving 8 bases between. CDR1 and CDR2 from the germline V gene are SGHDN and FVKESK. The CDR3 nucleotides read TGTGCCAGCAGCCAAGGAGGCCGGGAGCAGTTCTTC. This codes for CASSQGGREQFF.

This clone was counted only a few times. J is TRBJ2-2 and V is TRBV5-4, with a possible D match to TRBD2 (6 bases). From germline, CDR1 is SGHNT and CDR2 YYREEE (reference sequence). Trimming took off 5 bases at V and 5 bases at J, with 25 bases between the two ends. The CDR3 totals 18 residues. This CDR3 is CASSAAPATGVGTGELFF. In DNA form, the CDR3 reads TGTGCCAGCAGTGCGGCCCCGGCGACGGGGGTCGGGACCGGGGAGCTGTTTTTT.

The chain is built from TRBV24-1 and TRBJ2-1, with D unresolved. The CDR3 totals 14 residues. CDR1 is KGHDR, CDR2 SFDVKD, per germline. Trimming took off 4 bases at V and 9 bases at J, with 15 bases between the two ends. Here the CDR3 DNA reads TGTGCCACCAGTGACCCCGCGCGAGTTAGTGAGCAGTTCTTC. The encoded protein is CATSDPARVSEQFF.

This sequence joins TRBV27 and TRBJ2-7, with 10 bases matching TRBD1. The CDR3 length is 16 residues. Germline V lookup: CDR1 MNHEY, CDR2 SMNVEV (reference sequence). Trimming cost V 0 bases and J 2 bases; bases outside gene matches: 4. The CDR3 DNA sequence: TGTGCCAGCAGTTTATCCCGGGACAGGGGCGCCTACGAGCAGTACTTC. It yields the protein CASSLSRDRGAYEQYF.

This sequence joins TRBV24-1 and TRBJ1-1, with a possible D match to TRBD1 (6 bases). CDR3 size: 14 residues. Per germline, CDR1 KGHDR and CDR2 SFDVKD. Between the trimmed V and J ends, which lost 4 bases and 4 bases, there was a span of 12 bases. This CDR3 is CATSETGLGTEAFF. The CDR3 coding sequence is TGTGCCACCAGTGAGACAGGACTTGGCACTGAAGCTTTCTTT.

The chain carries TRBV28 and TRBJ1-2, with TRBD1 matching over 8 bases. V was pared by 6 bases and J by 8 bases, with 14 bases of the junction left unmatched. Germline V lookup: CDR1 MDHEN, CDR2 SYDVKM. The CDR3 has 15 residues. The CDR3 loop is CASSNILQGAPGYTF. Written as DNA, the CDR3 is TGTGCCAGCAGCAATATATTGCAGGGGGCCCCGGGCTACACCTTC.

CDR3 sequence: CASTPDSSTGELFF. CDR3 DNA: TGTGCCAGCACCCCGGACTCCTCCACCGGGGAGCTGTTTTTT. The chain couples TRBV7-9 to TRBJ2-2; D is possibly TRBD2 (5 bases). The CDR3 loop spans 14 amino acids. V was shortened by 7 bases and J by 4 bases, with 13 bases between the two germline ends. The V gene's germline CDR1 is SEHNR and CDR2 FQNEAQ (reference sequence).

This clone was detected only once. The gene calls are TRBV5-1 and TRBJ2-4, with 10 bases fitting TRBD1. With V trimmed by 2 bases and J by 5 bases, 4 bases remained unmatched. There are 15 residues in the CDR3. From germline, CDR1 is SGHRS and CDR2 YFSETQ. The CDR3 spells CASSFDRGPQNIQYF. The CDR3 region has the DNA TGCGCCAGCAGCTTTGACAGGGGGCCTCAAAACATTCAGTACTTC.

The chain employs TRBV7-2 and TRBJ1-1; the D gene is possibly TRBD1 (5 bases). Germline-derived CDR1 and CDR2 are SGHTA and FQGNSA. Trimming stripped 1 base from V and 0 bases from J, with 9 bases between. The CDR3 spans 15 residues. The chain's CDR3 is CASSLGPGMNTEAFF. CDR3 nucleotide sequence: TGTGCCAGCAGCTTAGGTCCAGGGATGAACACTGAAGCTTTCTTT.

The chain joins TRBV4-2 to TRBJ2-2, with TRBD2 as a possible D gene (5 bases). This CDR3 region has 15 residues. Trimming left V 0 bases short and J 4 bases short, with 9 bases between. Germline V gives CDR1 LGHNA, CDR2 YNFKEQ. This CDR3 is CASSQELEGTGELFF. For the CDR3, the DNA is TGTGCCAGCAGCCAAGAACTTGAGGGCACCGGGGAGCTGTTTTTT.

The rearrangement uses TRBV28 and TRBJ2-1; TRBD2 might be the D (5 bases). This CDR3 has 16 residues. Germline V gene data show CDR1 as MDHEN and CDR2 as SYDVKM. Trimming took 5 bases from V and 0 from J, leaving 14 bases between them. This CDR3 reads CASSPWTGSSYNEQFF. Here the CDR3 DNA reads TGTGCCAGCAGTCCATGGACGGGAAGCTCCTACAATGAGCAGTTCTTC.

CDR3 sequence: CASRLIGQGRSDEQFF. DNA of the CDR3: TGTGCCAGCCGACTTATTGGACAGGGTCGAAGCGATGAGCAGTTCTTC. The gene calls are TRBV5-8 and TRBJ2-1, with 8 bases aligning to TRBD1. Germline loops: CDR1 SGHTS, CDR2 YDEGEE. This CDR3 is built from 16 residues. The V gene end was trimmed by 7 bases and the J gene end by 8 bases; junction bases not matched to a gene: 17.